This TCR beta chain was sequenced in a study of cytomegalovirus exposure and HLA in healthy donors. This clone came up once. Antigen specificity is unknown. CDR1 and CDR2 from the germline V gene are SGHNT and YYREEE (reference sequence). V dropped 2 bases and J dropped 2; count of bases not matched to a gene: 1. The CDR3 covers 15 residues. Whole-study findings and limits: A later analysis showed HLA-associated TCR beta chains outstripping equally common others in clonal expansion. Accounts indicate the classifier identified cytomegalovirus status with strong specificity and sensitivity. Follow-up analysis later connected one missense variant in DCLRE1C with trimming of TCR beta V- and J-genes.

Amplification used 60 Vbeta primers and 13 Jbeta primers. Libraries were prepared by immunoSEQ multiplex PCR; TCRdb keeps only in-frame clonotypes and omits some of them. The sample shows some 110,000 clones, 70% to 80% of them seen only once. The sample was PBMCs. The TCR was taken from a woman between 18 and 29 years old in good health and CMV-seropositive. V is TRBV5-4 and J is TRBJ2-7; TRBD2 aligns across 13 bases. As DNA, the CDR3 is TGTGCCAGCAGCTTTACTAGCGGGAGGGCCTACGAGCAGTACTTC. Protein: CASSFTSGRAYEQYF.